This T cell receptor (beta chain) was documented in a study of blood T cell repertoires in COVID-19. Enrollees, roughly 18 to 90 years old, lived in 24 US areas. The CDR3 loop spans 16 amino acids. CDR1 is LNHDA and CDR2 is SQIVND in the germline V gene (reference sequence). Losses at the gene ends were 6 bases for V and 5 bases for J; bases not matched to a gene: 12. The data were produced by immunoSEQ multiplex PCR, yet TCRdb's version contains in-frame clones alone and is incomplete. Of about 180,000 clones listed, roughly 80% were seen once; the top ten hold 17%. The chain carries TRBV19 and TRBJ2-3; 9 positions match TRBD2. Sequences were obtained from PBMCs or T cells enriched from blood (not recorded which). This receptor was taken from a woman in her fifties or sixties who had recovered from COVID-19. Here the CDR3 reads CASSPGLARGKDTQYF. The CDR3 DNA sequence: TGTGCCAGTAGCCCCGGACTAGCGAGAGGTAAAGATACGCAGTATTTT. Combining the CDR3 with reference TRBV19 and TRBJ2-3 gives the whole variable domain DGGITQSPKYLFRKEGQNVTLSCEQNLNHDAMYWYRQDPGQGLRLIYYSQIVNDFQKGDIAEGYSVSREKKESFPLTVTSAQKNPTAFYLCASSPGLARGKDTQYFGPGTRLTVL.